Shown below are 14 T cell receptor beta chains from a single sample sequenced in a study of response to subunit inactivated influenza vaccine (dated by TCRdb to the late 2010s). Library generation was performed with RT-PCR. For sequencing, an Illumina HiSeq 2500 was employed. Clones were called with MiXCR by TCRdb after fastp trimmed the public reads at Q25, and only in-frame beta chains were retained. One record per CDR3 amino acid sequence lists the most common genes and DNA. Here the sample has 800,000 or so distinct CDR3 sequences; about 20% occur a single time. The ten largest clones take up roughly 10% of the sample. Sequencing used PBMCs from blood, obtained roughly 5 days after vaccination. Receptors originate from a man in his forties or fifties who received an inactivated influenza vaccine. Donor details come from another sample of the same person, matched by shared clones.

CDR3 region: CASSQEGAGTDLGYTF. In nucleotides, the CDR3 is TGCGCCAGCAGCCAAGAGGGAGCAGGAACTGACCTGGGCTACACCTTC. The chain joins TRBV4-1 to TRBJ1-2; no definite D call. Germline V lookup: CDR1 MGHRA, CDR2 YSYEKL. This CDR3 has 16 residues. V lost 0 bases and J lost 8, with 19 bases in between.

This clonotype has just a few counts. This sequence joins TRBV3-1 and TRBJ2-7; TRBD2 agrees at 7 bases. Germline V gene lookup returns CDR1 LGHDT and CDR2 YNNKEL (reference sequence). V lost 4 bases, J lost 10 bases, and 10 bases stayed unmatched. The length of the CDR3 is 13 residues. This chain's CDR3 is CASSPQPTSAQYF. As DNA, the CDR3 is TGTGCCAGCAGCCCCCAACCTACTAGCGCACAGTACTTC.

This chain connects TRBV2 to TRBJ2-1, with no clear D. V was shortened by 9 bases and J by 4 bases, with 22 bases between the two germline ends. Germline values: CDR1 SNHLY, CDR2 FYNNEI. The CDR3 is 16 residues long. This CDR3 reads CARSPYSSKSYNEQFF. Here the CDR3 DNA reads TGTGCCAGGTCCCCTTACTCGTCCAAAAGTTACAATGAGCAGTTCTTC.

In its sample, this clonotype was seen a few times. The genes are TRBV7-2 and TRBJ2-2; D remains ambiguous. The CDR3 extends over 15 amino acids. The germline V gene encodes CDR1 SGHTA and CDR2 FQGNSA. V lost 3 bases, J lost 0 bases, and 8 bases lay in between. CDR3 nucleotide sequence: TGTGCCAGCAGCTTTAGCAGTTCGAACACCGGGGAGCTGTTTTTT. Its translation is CASSFSSSNTGELFF.

This clonotype was counted only a few times. The rearrangement joins TRBV5-5 to TRBJ1-2; D gene unclear. Trimming shortened V by 0 bases and J by 4 bases, and 13 bases separated the two germline ends. This CDR3 contains 15 residues. From germline, CDR1 is SGHKS and CDR2 YYEKEE (reference sequence). The CDR3 nucleotides are TGTGCCAGCAGCTTGGGGCCGGACGGCCTCTATGGCTACACCTTC. This encodes CASSLGPDGLYGYTF.

V and J are TRBV4-1 and TRBJ2-2; D ambiguous. This CDR3 has 16 amino acids. Between the trimmed V and J ends, which lost 0 bases and 2 bases, there was a span of 10 bases. Germline V gives CDR1 MGHRA, CDR2 YSYEKL. The CDR3 DNA is TGCGCCAGCAGCCAAGAGGCCCGCTCCAACACCGGGGAGCTGTTTTTT. Encoded protein: CASSQEARSNTGELFF.

This clonotype has at least ten counts. The gene calls are TRBV9 and TRBJ2-3; D ambiguous. Trimming shortened V by 0 bases and J by 0 bases, and 5 bases separated the two germline ends. The CDR3 is made up of 14 amino acids. Germline V gene data show CDR1 as SGDLS and CDR2 as YYNGEE. CDR3 protein: CASSVVGSTDTQYF. The CDR3 DNA reads as TGTGCCAGCAGCGTAGTCGGTAGCACAGATACGCAGTATTTT. The full variable domain, in which reference TRBV9 and TRBJ2-3 provide the parts outside the CDR3, is DSGVTQTPKHLITATGQRVTLRCSPRSGDLSVYWYQQSLDQGLQFLIQYYNGEERAKGNILERFSAQQFPDLHSELNLSSLELGDSALYFCASSVVGSTDTQYFGPGTRLTVL.

The chain links TRBV7-8 to TRBJ2-1; D remains ambiguous. Trimming pared 3 bases from V and 5 bases from J, leaving 20 bases between. The CDR3 length is 17 residues. CDR1 SGHVS and CDR2 FQNEAQ come from the germline V gene. The CDR3 bases are TGTGCCAGCAGCTTCCCACTGGCGACTGTTGGAAACAATGAGCAGTTCTTC. It translates to CASSFPLATVGNNEQFF.

The chain is built from TRBV7-6 and TRBJ2-1; TRBD1 matches at 9 bases. Germline CDR1 SGHVS, CDR2 FNYEAQ. Trimming took 6 bases from V and 5 from J; bases not matched to a gene: 11. CDR3 size: 16 residues. CDR3 bases: TGTGCCAGCAGTCCTACCTCCGGGACAGGGAACAATGAGCAGTTCTTC. This encodes CASSPTSGTGNNEQFF.

The V call is TRBV18, the J call TRBJ2-5; D call uncertain. The CDR3 has 16 residues. V lost 1 base and J lost 1, with 13 bases in between. Germline CDR1 reads KGHSH; CDR2 reads LQKENI. The CDR3, as DNA: TGTGCCAGCTCACCACGATTCGGTGAGGCCCAAGAGACCCAGTACTTC. Protein sequence: CASSPRFGEAQETQYF.

This clonotype was counted ten times or more. The V gene is TRBV7-2, the J gene TRBJ2-7; TRBD1 matches at 7 bases. The germline CDR1 and CDR2 sequences are SGHTA and FQGNSA. This CDR3 is built from 14 residues. The J segment lost 7 bases and the V segment lost 2 bases, leaving 8 bases of the junction unmatched. CDR3 sequence (DNA): TGTGCCAGCAGCTTATTTGACAGGGAAGAAGAGCAGTACTTC. Translated, it gives CASSLFDREEEQYF.

The rearrangement joins TRBV29-1 to TRBJ1-6; possibly TRBD1 for D (5 bases). This CDR3 comprises 18 residues. V lost 3 bases, J lost 2 bases, and 20 bases lay in between. CDR1 SQVTM and CDR2 ANQGSEA come from the germline V gene. The chain's CDR3 is CSVDNVGTPGPYNSPLHF. DNA of the CDR3: TGCAGCGTTGATAACGTCGGGACTCCCGGACCCTATAATTCACCCCTCCACTTT.

This chain connects TRBV5-1 to TRBJ2-1; D is undetermined. This CDR3 is built from 12 residues. The germline gives CDR1 SGHRS, CDR2 YFSETQ. With 0 bases removed from V and 8 bases from J, the gap between germline ends came to 6 bases. The CDR3 DNA reads TGCGCCAGCAGCTTGGGGTGGGATGAGCAGTTCTTC. Translation: CASSLGWDEQFF.

The rearrangement links TRBV20-1 to TRBJ1-6, with 10 bases lining up with TRBD1. Per the germline V gene, CDR1 is DFQATT and CDR2 is SNEGSKA (reference sequence). The CDR3 is 14 amino acids. The V segment lost 5 bases and the J segment 7 bases; nucleotides outside the gene matches: 5. For the CDR3, the DNA is TGCAGTGCTCGACAGGGGGCGGGGAATTCACCCCTCCACTTT. This gives the protein CSARQGAGNSPLHF.